What follows describes a single T cell receptor beta chain. This sample was included in a study of response to subunit inactivated influenza vaccine. Each CDR3 protein gets one entry after TCRdb re-called the RT-PCR reads with MiXCR. The table has around 790,000 distinct CDR3 sequences, approximately 21% seen once. The receptor comes from a man between 45 and 60 years old who received an inactivated influenza vaccine. The starting material was PBMCs from blood, obtained 5 days after vaccination.

In DNA, the CDR3 is TGTGCCAGCAGCGCGACCCGCAGGGCAGATACGCAGTATTTT. It encodes CASSATRRADTQYF. The gene calls are TRBV6-1 and TRBJ2-3; a weak D match, TRBD1 (5 bases). V lost 6 bases and J 4 bases, leaving 14 bases between the germline ends. CDR1 and CDR2 from the germline V gene are MNHNS and SASEGT. This CDR3 has 14 residues.